The rows below give T cell receptor beta chains drawn from one sample of a study of blood T cell repertoires in COVID-19. Method: immunoSEQ multiplex PCR; TCRdb's copy keeps in-frame clones and lacks some. The sample carries 200,000 to 300,000 clones, 80% to 90% recorded once. The sequenced sample consisted of peripheral blood. The receptors shown here come from a woman of 80 years or more with COVID-19, enrolled during active disease. Both conserved end residues are part of each CDR3. The order of the fields is V gene, J gene, D gene, clone size, CDR3 DNA, CDR3 protein. D genes are given only for firm matches. For some rows the clone size is stated as once, few or many, or as a class when expanded; others skip it.

TRBV5-1	TRBJ2-1	-	-	TGCGCCAGCAGCTTGGCTCCACCTTTAGGGGGCAATGAGCAGTTCTTC	CASSLAPPLGGNEQFF
TRBV19	TRBJ1-6	TRBD1	-	TGTGCCAGTACTACAGGGGGCAATTCACCCCTCCACTTT	CASTTGGNSPLHF
TRBV10-2	TRBJ2-1	-	-	TGCGCCAGCCTGAGCGGTGAGCAGTTCTTC	CASLSGEQFF
TRBV27	TRBJ2-7	-	-	TGTGCCAGCAGTTCCCCGGGACACTCCTACGAGCAGTACTTC	CASSSPGHSYEQYF
TRBV27	TRBJ2-7	TRBD2	-	TGTGCCAGCAGTCTAAGGATAGCGGGACCCGACTCCTACGAGCAGTACTTC	CASSLRIAGPDSYEQYF
TRBV5-1	TRBJ2-4	-	-	TGCGCCAGCAGCGGTCGGCCGGGGGGACAAGCCAAAAACATTCAGTACTTC	CASSGRPGGQAKNIQYF
TRBV18	TRBJ2-1	-	few	TGTGCCAGCTCACCGCCACTGAAGAATGAGCAGTTCTTC	CASSPPLKNEQFF
TRBV29-1	TRBJ1-1	-	-	TGCAGCGTTCTTAAACAGGGGAACACTGAAGCTTTCTTT	CSVLKQGNTEAFF
TRBV2	TRBJ1-3	-	-	TGTGCCAGCAGTGAACAGGGAGGCGTCGGAAACACCATATATTTT	CASSEQGGVGNTIYF
TRBV20-1	TRBJ2-1	TRBD2	-	TGCAGTGCTCAGCGGGATCTCCCAGTGTTCTTC	CSAQRDLPVFF
TRBV9	TRBJ1-2	-	once	TGTGCCAGCAGCGTCCAGGGTAAACTCGTGGGTGGCTACACCTTC	CASSVQGKLVGGYTF
TRBV18	TRBJ2-1	TRBD2	-	TGTGCCAGCTCACGGGGACTAGCGGATTACAATGAGCAGTTCTTC	CASSRGLADYNEQFF
TRBV5-3	TRBJ1-5	TRBD1	many	TGTGCCAGAAGCCCACCCTCGGACAGGGGAGGTCAGCCCCAGCATTTT	CARSPPSDRGGQPQHF
TRBV19	TRBJ1-1	-	-	TGTGCCAGTAGTACCTCTGGGACGGCGGGGGCCCTCGAAGCTTTCTTT	CASSTSGTAGALEAFF
TRBV14	TRBJ2-5	TRBD2	-	TGTGCCAGCAGCCGACTAGCGGGGGAAGAGACCCAGTACTTC	CASSRLAGEETQYF
TRBV5-1	TRBJ2-7	TRBD2	-	TGCGCCAGCAGCGCCGGACTAGCGGATAGCTACGAGCAGTACTTC	CASSAGLADSYEQYF
TRBV6-5	TRBJ1-6	TRBD1	-	TGTGCCAGCTTTTACAGGGGTGATTCACCCCTCCACTTT	CASFYRGDSPLHF
TRBV19	TRBJ1-5	TRBD1	few	TGTGCCAGTAGTATCGCGACAGGGGATGGAGGACCCCAGCATTTT	CASSIATGDGGPQHF
TRBV30	TRBJ1-5	TRBD1	-	TGTGCCTGGAGTGTACTCGACAGGGCTAATCAGCCCCAGCATTTT	CAWSVLDRANQPQHF